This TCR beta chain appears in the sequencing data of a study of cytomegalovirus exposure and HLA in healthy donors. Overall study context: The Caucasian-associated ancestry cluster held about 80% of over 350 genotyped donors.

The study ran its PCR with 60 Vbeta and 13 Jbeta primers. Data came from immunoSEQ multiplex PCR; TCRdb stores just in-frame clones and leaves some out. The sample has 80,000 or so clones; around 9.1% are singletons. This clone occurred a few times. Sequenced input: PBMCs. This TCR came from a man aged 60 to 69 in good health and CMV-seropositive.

In nucleotides, the CDR3 is TGTGCCAGCTCACCCCGGACACAAACGAACACCGGGGAGCTGTTTTTT. This gives the protein CASSPRTQTNTGELFF. The J gene is TRBJ2-2, the V gene TRBV18, with D tentatively TRBD1 (5 bases). Germline V gene data show CDR1 as KGHSH and CDR2 as LQKENI. V was clipped by 3 bases and J by 0 bases, with 11 bases between them. The CDR3 spans 16 residues.